The rows below give T cell receptor beta chains drawn from one sample of a study of T cell repertoires in cytomegalovirus infection. TCRdb fed the reads into MiXCR, producing one record per CDR3 protein. Altogether about 76,000 distinct CDR3 sequences are present, around 3.5% being singletons, with the ten largest covering under 6%. The specimen was PBMCs. The receptor set was obtained from a human donor in good health (CMV status not recorded). Some clones in this sample may be carry-over from other donors' samples. CDR3s include the opening cysteine and the closing phenylalanine or tryptophan. A D gene is named only where the DNA matches it firmly. The size of a clone is reported for some rows only, either as once, few or many, or as a class for expanded clones.

V	size	D	length	J	CDR3	DNA
TRBV7-2	many	NA	14	TRBJ1-2	CASSLTGVGYGYTF	TGTGCCAGCAGCTTAACCGGGGTTGGCTATGGCTACACCTTC
TRBV25-1	many	TRBD1	15	TRBJ2-2	CASSEPGQGTGELFF	TGTGCCAGCAGTGAACCGGGACAGGGAACCGGGGAGCTGTTTTTT
TRBV7-8	many	NA	16	TRBJ1-3	CASSLGGGQTGNTIYF	TGTGCCAGCAGCTTAGGGGGCGGGCAGACAGGAAACACCATATATTTT
TRBV7-2	NA	NA	14	TRBJ1-5	CASSLDSLNQPQHF	TGTGCCAGCAGCTTAGACAGTCTCAATCAGCCCCAGCATTTT
TRBV7-6	many	NA	16	TRBJ1-1	CASSLGVSGGVSEAFF	TGTGCCAGCAGCTTAGGGGTTTCCGGGGGCGTCTCTGAAGCTTTCTTT
TRBV7-2	many	NA	12	TRBJ1-2	CASSQQERGYTF	TGTGCCAGCAGCCAACAGGAAAGGGGCTACACCTTC
TRBV7-2	many	TRBD1	15	TRBJ1-4	CASSPGGQGRIRLFF	TGTGCCAGCAGCCCCGGCGGACAGGGTCGGATACGACTGTTTTTT
TRBV12-3/TRBV12-4	many	NA	13	TRBJ1-1	CASTRREGTEAFF	TGTGCCAGCACGCGCAGGGAGGGCACTGAAGCTTTCTTT
TRBV7-2	many	NA	16	TRBJ1-1	CASSLAPLGTTTEAFF	TGTGCCAGCAGCTTAGCCCCACTTGGGACGACCACTGAAGCTTTCTTT
TRBV12-3/TRBV12-4	NA	NA	14	TRBJ1-1	CASSPPWGNTEAFF	TGTGCCAGCAGTCCCCCTTGGGGGAACACTGAAGCTTTCTTT
TRBV15	many	TRBD2	14	TRBJ2-7	CATSRAAGVRSLYF	TGTGCCACCAGCAGAGCAGCGGGGGTCCGCAGTCTGTACTTC
TRBV7-2	many	NA	16	TRBJ1-2	CASSLVGGVAFDGYTF	TGTGCCAGCAGCTTAGTTGGGGGGGTAGCGTTTGATGGCTACACCTTC
TRBV7-2	many	NA	15	TRBJ1-5	CASSLEAGVDQPQHF	TGTGCCAGCAGCTTAGAGGCAGGGGTGGATCAGCCCCAGCATTTT
TRBV3-1	many	NA	14	TRBJ1-1	CASSQVGGNTEAFF	TGTGCCAGCAGCCAAGTAGGAGGGAACACTGAAGCTTTCTTT
TRBV28	many	TRBD1	16	TRBJ1-5	CASMNPGQGSYQPQHF	TGTGCCAGCATGAATCCGGGACAGGGATCCTATCAGCCCCAGCATTTT
TRBV7-6	many	TRBD2	17	TRBJ2-1	CASSSSGGPSSYNEQFF	TGTGCCAGCAGCTCTAGCGGGGGCCCGAGCTCCTACAATGAGCAGTTCTTC
TRBV15	many	TRBD1	14	TRBJ1-2	CATSLRQGNYGYTF	TGTGCCACCAGCCTTCGACAGGGGAACTATGGCTACACCTTC
TRBV19	many	NA	12	TRBJ1-5	CASSRGEQPQHF	TGTGCCAGTAGTAGGGGGGAACAGCCCCAGCATTTT
TRBV7-9	many	NA	14	TRBJ2-7	CASSLLGGGGEQYF	TGTGCCAGCAGCTTATTAGGCGGGGGCGGCGAGCAGTACTTC
TRBV7-2	many	NA	15	TRBJ2-3	CASSFTPPDTDTQYF	TGTGCCAGCAGCTTCACCCCCCCAGACACAGATACGCAGTATTTT
TRBV20-1	many	TRBD1	15	TRBJ1-2	CSARDNRGKVYGYTF	TGCAGTGCTAGAGATAACAGGGGAAAGGTGTATGGCTACACCTTC
TRBV7-8	many	NA	15	TRBJ1-5	CASSLSGTSNQPQHF	TGTGCCAGCAGCTTAAGCGGGACATCAAATCAGCCCCAGCATTTT
TRBV7-9	many	NA	15	TRBJ1-2	CASSLAGGMGYGYTF	TGTGCCAGCAGCTTAGCCGGCGGAATGGGTTACGGCTACACCTTC
TRBV24-1	few	TRBD1	17	TRBJ2-3	CATSDPPRDRDTDTQYF	TGTGCCACCAGTGACCCACCCCGGGACAGGGACACAGATACGCAGTATTTT
TRBV15	many	NA	15	TRBJ1-2	CATSFGNIDLHGYTF	TGTGCCACCAGCTTCGGCAATATCGACCTGCACGGCTACACCTTC
TRBV12-3/TRBV12-4	many	NA	15	TRBJ1-1	CASSPVVGRYTEAFF	TGTGCCAGCAGTCCTGTCGTAGGGCGTTACACTGAAGCTTTCTTT
TRBV4-1	NA	NA	13	TRBJ2-3	CASSQGSVDTQYF	TGTGCCAGCAGCCAAGGGTCTGTGGATACGCAGTATTTT
TRBV7-3	many	TRBD1	14	TRBJ1-1	CASSQQGPITEAFF	TGTGCCAGCAGCCAACAGGGGCCGATCACTGAAGCTTTCTTT
TRBV28	NA	NA	15	TRBJ1-2	CASSLRGGVYSGYTF	TGTGCCAGCAGTTTAAGAGGAGGGGTTTATAGTGGCTACACCTTC
TRBV7-2	many	TRBD2	17	TRBJ2-1	CASSLGGRWAPHNEQFF	TGTGCCAGCAGCTTGGGGGGGAGGTGGGCCCCTCACAATGAGCAGTTCTTC
TRBV29-1	many	TRBD1	13	TRBJ2-3	CSVDGTGTDTQYF	TGCAGCGTTGATGGGACAGGGACAGATACGCAGTATTTT
TRBV6-2/TRBV6-3	many	NA	13	TRBJ2-4	CASSFWGKNIQYF	TGTGCCAGCAGTTTCTGGGGCAAAAACATTCAGTACTTC
TRBV6-1	many	TRBD2	15	TRBJ2-2	CASSHPLGLAGELFF	TGTGCCAGCAGTCACCCCTTGGGACTAGCCGGGGAGCTGTTTTTT
TRBV7-2	many	NA	16	TRBJ1-2	CASSLESRVLYYGYTF	TGTGCCAGCAGCTTAGAATCGCGGGTTTTGTACTATGGCTACACCTTC
TRBV5-5	many	NA	16	TRBJ2-5	CVSKPHSGGTQETQYF	TGTGTCAGCAAACCCCACTCGGGCGGAACTCAAGAGACCCAGTACTTC
TRBV7-2	many	TRBD2	14	TRBJ2-3	CASSPRDYMDTQYF	TGTGCCAGCAGCCCGCGGGACTACATGGATACGCAGTATTTT
TRBV7-9	many	NA	14	TRBJ1-5	CASSLMTDFQPQHF	TGTGCCAGCAGCTTAATGACAGATTTTCAGCCCCAGCATTTT
TRBV24-1	many	NA	11	TRBJ2-1	CAAGTWDEQFF	TGTGCCGCAGGGACTTGGGATGAGCAGTTCTTC
TRBV28	many	NA	13	TRBJ1-1	CASRNSLNTEAFF	TGTGCCAGCAGAAACAGCCTAAACACTGAAGCTTTCTTT
TRBV28	many	NA	14	TRBJ1-6	CASMETGPGSPLHF	TGTGCCAGCATGGAGACAGGCCCCGGATCACCCCTCCACTTT
TRBV12-3/TRBV12-4	many	TRBD1	17	TRBJ1-1	CASSLVLAGGQNTEAFF	TGTGCCAGCAGTTTAGTGTTGGCAGGGGGGCAGAACACTGAAGCTTTCTTT